These T cell receptor beta chains were read from a single sample in a study of shared clonotypes between healthy human individuals. Repertoires were generated with immunoSEQ multiplex PCR, while TCRdb's copy carries only in-frame clones and drops some. This sample carries about 980,000 clones, 76% of them seen once, and the ten largest clones take about 1.5%. Sample: memory CD4+ T cells sorted from blood. These receptor sequences come from a man between 18 and 35 years old in good health. CDR3s include the opening cysteine and the closing phenylalanine or tryptophan. The order of the fields is clone size, V gene, D gene, J gene, CDR3 protein, CDR3 DNA. The D gene is left open where the match is weak. Clone size is not always given. Where it is, it says once, few, many or a class for expanded clones.

clone_size: NA; v_call: TRBV28; d_call: NA; j_call: TRBJ1-6; cdr3_aa: CASSISLRTLHF; cdr3_nt: TGTGCCAGCAGCATATCCCTGCGGACCCTCCACTTT
clone_size: once; v_call: TRBV4-1; d_call: TRBD2; j_call: TRBJ2-5; cdr3_aa: CASSLGSAAGDVETQYF; cdr3_nt: TGCGCCAGCAGCCTAGGATCGGCGGCGGGGGATGTGGAGACCCAGTACTTC
clone_size: NA; v_call: TRBV27; d_call: NA; j_call: TRBJ2-5; cdr3_aa: CASSLAQGETQYF; cdr3_nt: TGTGCCAGCAGTTTAGCACAGGGAGAGACCCAGTACTTC
clone_size: NA; v_call: TRBV27; d_call: NA; j_call: TRBJ2-7; cdr3_aa: CASRKTVYEQYF; cdr3_nt: TGTGCCAGCAGAAAGACGGTCTACGAGCAGTACTTC
clone_size: NA; v_call: TRBV7-2; d_call: TRBD2; j_call: TRBJ2-1; cdr3_aa: CASSLGMTSGYNEQFF; cdr3_nt: TGTGCCAGCAGCTTAGGAATGACTAGCGGTTACAATGAGCAGTTCTTC
clone_size: NA; v_call: TRBV19; d_call: TRBD2; j_call: TRBJ2-6; cdr3_aa: CASSRGGMANVLTF; cdr3_nt: TGTGCCAGTAGTAGGGGGGGAATGGCCAACGTCCTGACTTTC
clone_size: NA; v_call: TRBV6-1; d_call: NA; j_call: TRBJ2-7; cdr3_aa: CASREAGTQSYEQYF; cdr3_nt: TGTGCCAGCAGGGAAGCCGGGACACAATCCTACGAGCAGTACTTC
clone_size: NA; v_call: TRBV4-3; d_call: TRBD1; j_call: TRBJ2-5; cdr3_aa: CASSQLGTDQETQYF; cdr3_nt: TGCGCCAGCAGCCAGCTCGGGACAGATCAAGAGACCCAGTACTTC
clone_size: NA; v_call: TRBV2; d_call: TRBD2; j_call: TRBJ2-2; cdr3_aa: CASSGERGATGELFF; cdr3_nt: TGTGCCAGCAGTGGGGAGCGGGGGGCCACCGGGGAGCTGTTTTTT
clone_size: NA; v_call: TRBV18; d_call: NA; j_call: TRBJ2-1; cdr3_aa: CASSPPNRVGNEQFF; cdr3_nt: TGTGCCAGCTCACCACCGAACAGGGTGGGAAATGAGCAGTTCTTC
clone_size: NA; v_call: TRBV21-1; d_call: NA; j_call: TRBJ2-2; cdr3_aa: CASSKDSPGCRNTGELFF; cdr3_nt: TGTGCCAGCAGCAAGGACTCTCCAGGGTGTCGGAACACCGGGGAGCTGTTTTTT
clone_size: NA; v_call: TRBV18; d_call: TRBD2; j_call: TRBJ2-1; cdr3_aa: CASSPSLAGGHNEQFF; cdr3_nt: TGTGCCAGCTCACCCTCACTAGCGGGGGGCCACAATGAGCAGTTCTTC
clone_size: NA; v_call: TRBV5-3; d_call: NA; j_call: TRBJ2-7; cdr3_aa: CARSLSYEQYF; cdr3_nt: TGTGCCAGAAGCCTCTCCTACGAGCAGTACTTC
clone_size: NA; v_call: TRBV4-2; d_call: NA; j_call: TRBJ1-4; cdr3_aa: CASSHREGGLGEKLFF; cdr3_nt: TGTGCCAGCAGCCATCGAGAGGGGGGTCTGGGTGAAAAACTGTTTTTT
clone_size: NA; v_call: TRBV11-2; d_call: TRBD1; j_call: TRBJ1-1; cdr3_aa: CASTPLSGGTEAFF; cdr3_nt: TGTGCCAGCACCCCGCTCTCAGGGGGTACTGAAGCTTTCTTT
clone_size: few; v_call: TRBV27; d_call: NA; j_call: TRBJ2-1; cdr3_aa: CASSPPAASYNEQFF; cdr3_nt: TGTGCCAGCAGTCCCCCGGCGGCCTCCTACAATGAGCAGTTCTTC
clone_size: NA; v_call: TRBV7-2; d_call: NA; j_call: TRBJ1-2; cdr3_aa: CASSLRVGQYYGYTF; cdr3_nt: TGTGCCAGCAGCTTACGGGTGGGCCAGTACTATGGCTACACCTTC
clone_size: NA; v_call: TRBV6-4; d_call: TRBD1; j_call: TRBJ2-3; cdr3_aa: CASSPQGAVHTDTQYF; cdr3_nt: TGTGCCAGCAGTCCACAGGGGGCGGTCCACACAGATACGCAGTATTTT
clone_size: NA; v_call: TRBV7-2; d_call: NA; j_call: TRBJ1-5; cdr3_aa: CASSLSGHSNQPQHF; cdr3_nt: TGTGCCAGCAGCTTATCAGGGCATAGCAATCAGCCCCAGCATTTT
clone_size: NA; v_call: TRBV15; d_call: NA; j_call: TRBJ2-4; cdr3_aa: CATSSITLGPKNIQYF; cdr3_nt: TGTGCCACCAGCAGTATTACGTTGGGGCCCAAAAACATTCAGTACTTC
clone_size: NA; v_call: TRBV11-2; d_call: TRBD1; j_call: TRBJ2-1; cdr3_aa: CASSLRQGMNEQFF; cdr3_nt: TGTGCCAGCAGCCTACGACAGGGTATGAATGAGCAGTTCTTC
clone_size: once; v_call: TRBV20-1; d_call: NA; j_call: TRBJ2-7; cdr3_aa: CSAPRLDEQYF; cdr3_nt: TGCAGTGCTCCTCGACTCGACGAGCAGTACTTC
clone_size: many; v_call: TRBV4-1; d_call: NA; j_call: TRBJ1-5; cdr3_aa: CASSQEVQNNQPQHF; cdr3_nt: TGCGCCAGCAGCCAAGAGGTGCAGAACAATCAGCCCCAGCATTTT